This TCR beta chain came from a study (dated by TCRdb to between 2014 and 2016). Background on the whole study: Whether tumor-infiltrating Tregs in breast cancer are recruited from blood Tregs or converted in situ from other CD4+ T cell subsets was tested. The paper as a whole reports these results and caveats: In terms of TCR gene usage, tumor memory CD4+ T cells clustered together with blood and lymph node memory CD4+ cells, as well as with lymph node naive CD4+ cells. The larger-cohort validation was restricted to a single TCR beta V-J rearrangement rather than whole repertoires. The greatest overlap of tumor-infiltrating Treg TCR alpha and beta sequences was with tumor naive CD4+ T cells, followed next by blood naive CD4+ T cells.

The Miltenyi Naive CD4+ T Cell Isolation kit was used to purify naive CD4+ T cells, and CD25 microbeads were used to remove Tregs. Tregs, naive and memory CD4+ T cells from tumor, blood and ipsilateral draining lymph nodes of about five breast cancer patients underwent full-length TCR alpha and beta sequencing. Tumor tissue and lymph nodes obtained from ipsilateral axillary dissection were perfused with PBS, minced and then digested with collagenase I and hyaluronidase. FACS confirmed that the sorted cell populations were more than 90% pure. This clonotype was seen at least ten times. Its cognate antigen has yet to be identified. Nothing much larger sits one base from this clone, and base qualities are not available. Full-length TCR variable regions were amplified by 5' RACE PCR using constant-region reverse primers, and then by semi-nested PCR using Nested Universal Primer A. The ReliaPrep RNA Cell Miniprep System was used to extract total RNA, which was then reverse transcribed into 5'RACE-ready cDNA with the SMARTer RACE 5'/3' Kit. Multiplex adaptors were used to barcode full-length TCR alpha and beta libraries, and the barcoded libraries were sequenced on an Illumina MiSeq. As for how the authors treated the data: Sequencing data were pooled across the five patients for each of nine subset-tissue groups and compared by unsupervised clustering of TCR gene usage. Repertoire similarity was calculated with the Morisita-Horn index, weighting shared sequences by their contribution to each repertoire. Clones were called with MiXCR by TCRdb after fastp trimmed the public reads at Q25, and only in-frame beta chains were retained. Every distinct CDR3 protein forms one entry, paired with its most common genes and DNA. What appears here as the V and J calls and clone size reflects TCRdb's work, not the paper's. This sample comprises 45,000 to 55,000 distinct CDR3 sequences, approximately 25% of them detected only once. 2.5% to 4% of the sample belongs to the ten largest clones.

The germline V gene gives CDR1 as SGHTA and CDR2 as FQGNSA. The CDR3 sequence holds 15 residues, the cysteine and phenylalanine included. Just CDR3 DNA is preserved here, 45 bases in frame from base 1. Deletion took 6 bases off V and 5 bases off J, with a span of 17 bases between the germline ends. Sample: tumor-infiltrating naive CD4+ T cells sorted from the breast tumor. Taken with the paper, the label for cell subset or site translates to: naive CD4+ T cells, CD4+CD45RA+CD25-. The source is a female donor with breast cancer. Recombination linked TRBV7-2 to TRBJ2-1; TRBD2 is possibly the D segment (5 matching bases). CDR3 reads: CASRSRSGLHNEQFF. The nucleotide sequence is given as TGTGCCAGCAGATCCAGATCTGGACTCCACAATGAGCAGTTCTTC.